Shown below are 20 T cell receptor beta chains from a single sample sequenced in a study of metastatic and nonmetastatic thyroid tumors. Among the patients, none had received any treatment before thyroid surgery. TCRdb re-analyzed the PCR reads using MiXCR. The table shows 30,000 to 35,000 clones, with less than 20% occurring only once. Sequenced: blood. The receptors were sampled from a female donor with papillary thyroid cancer or a benign thyroid nodule (not recorded which). Some clones in this sample may be carry-over from other donors' samples.

There are many counts of this clone. This chain joins TRBV29-1 and TRBJ2-3, with 7 bases fitting TRBD1. CDR3 length: 13 amino acids. With V trimmed by 4 bases and J by 4 bases, 5 bases remained unmatched. The germline V gene has CDR1 SQVTM and CDR2 ANQGSEA. The CDR3 sequence: CSVGQGRADTQYF. As DNA, the CDR3 is TGCAGCGTTGGACAGGGAAGAGCAGATACGCAGTATTTT.

This clone showed up many times. The gene calls are TRBV28 and TRBJ2-5; the match to TRBD2 covers 9 bases. Germline V CDR1 and CDR2: MDHEN, SYDVKM. V shed 5 bases and J 5 bases; nucleotides not matched to a gene: 9. The CDR3 runs to 15 residues. In DNA form, the CDR3 reads TGTGCCAGCAGTATAAATAGCGGGAGCAAGGAGACCCAGTACTTC. It translates to CASSINSGSKETQYF.

This clone came up many times. The chain combines TRBV5-6 with TRBJ1-5, with a possible D match to TRBD1 (5 bases). This CDR3 has 15 residues. Germline V gives CDR1 SGHDT, CDR2 YYEEEE. V lost 4 bases to trimming and J lost 7 bases, with 18 bases between them. CDR3 nucleotide sequence: TGTGCCAGCAGCCCTTCAGGACACACGGGACAGCCCCAGCATTTT. This sequence encodes CASSPSGHTGQPQHF.

This clone was seen many times. V gene TRBV18 combines with J gene TRBJ1-1; D gene uncertain. The germline V gene has CDR1 KGHSH and CDR2 LQKENI. V shed 6 bases and J shed 3 bases, with 11 bases lying between them. This CDR3 is built from 13 residues. The CDR3 is CASSPNGDTEAFF. For the CDR3, the DNA is TGTGCCAGCTCCCCTAACGGGGACACTGAAGCTTTCTTT. Complete variable domain (other parts from reference TRBV18 and TRBJ1-1): NAGVMQNPRHLVRRRGQEARLRCSPMKGHSHVYWYRQLPEEGLKFMVYLQKENIIDESGMPKERFSAEFPKEGPSILRIQQVVRGDSAAYFCASSPNGDTEAFFGQGTRLTVV.

This clone was picked up many times. CDR3 in amino acids: CASSERQGGADTQYF. The CDR3, as DNA: TGTGCCAGCTCTGAAAGACAGGGAGGGGCAGATACGCAGTATTTT. The V gene is TRBV6-4, the J gene TRBJ2-3; D is perhaps TRBD1 or TRBD2 (7 bases each). V was shortened by 8 bases and J by 4 bases, with 19 bases between the two germline ends. Germline-derived CDR1 and CDR2 are MRHNA and SNTAGT. This CDR3 comprises 15 residues.

This clone has a count of ten or more. At one end, the junction sequence differs from germline, possibly due to a read error. The V gene is TRBV7-7, the J gene TRBJ2-5; 11 nucleotides line up with TRBD2. From germline, CDR1 is SSHAT and CDR2 FNYEAQ (reference sequence). This CDR3 has 14 residues. The CDR3 DNA reads TGTGCTAGCACCACAGGACTAGCGGGAGAGACCCAGTACTTC. This sequence encodes CASTTGLAGETQYF.

This clone was detected a few times. V gene TRBV27 combines with J gene TRBJ2-3, with D perhaps TRBD2 (5 bases). Germline CDR1 reads MNHEY; CDR2 reads SMNVEV (reference sequence). V lost 5 bases to trimming and J lost 0 bases, with 18 bases between them. The CDR3 is 17 residues long. The CDR3 spells CASSQARLSASTDTQYF. CDR3 bases: TGTGCCAGCAGTCAGGCCCGACTATCGGCTAGCACAGATACGCAGTATTTT.

This clone rates as medium-sized. The chain joins TRBV20-1 to TRBJ1-6; 9 bases map to TRBD1. Germline CDR1 and CDR2: DFQATT and SNEGSKA (reference sequence). J lost 9 bases, V lost 5 bases, and 11 bases had no gene match. The CDR3 has 15 residues. Here the CDR3 DNA reads TGCAGTGCTTTAATACAGGGGGCGCGGGCTTCACCCCTCCACTTT. The encoded protein is CSALIQGARASPLHF.

This clone was recorded many times. The chain uses TRBV15 and TRBJ1-5; D gene unclear. The germline V gene has CDR1 LNHNV and CDR2 YYDKDF (reference sequence). V gave up 3 bases and J gave up 0 bases, with 9 bases separating them. The CDR3 spans 15 residues. CDR3 in amino acids: CATSRTTASNQPQHF. The CDR3 DNA is TGTGCCACCAGCAGGACTACAGCTAGCAATCAGCCCCAGCATTTT.

Remarks on this clone: One end of the junction varies from germline; a read error may be responsible. This chain uses TRBV6-5 with TRBJ1-4; D gene uncertain. The length of the CDR3 is 15 residues. Germline CDR1 MNHEY, CDR2 SVGAGI. The CDR3 protein is CASSYTRTTNEILFF. DNA for the CDR3: TGTGCCAGCAGTTACACACGTACAACTAATGAAATACTGTTTTTT.

This clone was recorded many times. V usage is TRBV27 and J usage is TRBJ1-2, with 7 bases lining up with TRBD1. V shed 3 bases and J 8 bases; nucleotides not matched to a gene: 6. The CDR3 loop spans 13 amino acids. CDR1 MNHEY and CDR2 SMNVEV come from the germline V gene (reference sequence). The CDR3 DNA is TGTGCCAGCAGTTTTGCGGGGACAGAGGGCTACACCTTC. Translation gives CASSFAGTEGYTF.

This clone was observed at least ten times. V and J are TRBV5-1 and TRBJ2-5, with 8 nucleotides matching TRBD1. V shed 2 bases, J shed 4 bases, and the junction held 16 bases outside the gene matches. The CDR3 sequence is 18 residues long. Germline CDR1 is SGHRS and CDR2 is YFSETQ. The CDR3 sequence: CASSFRSAKLRGRETQYF. CDR3 bases: TGCGCCAGCAGCTTTAGATCCGCTAAGCTCAGGGGGCGAGAGACCCAGTACTTC.

With respect to this clone: A much larger clone sits a single nucleotide away, making a read error possible. V is TRBV7-2 and J is TRBJ2-5, with a weak D call TRBD2 (5 bases). Germline values: CDR1 SGHTA, CDR2 FQGNSA. V was clipped by 6 bases and J by 7 bases, with 9 bases between them. CDR3 length: 11 residues. CDR3 in DNA: TGTGCCAGCAGACGCCGGGGGACCCAGTACTTC. Protein sequence: CASRRRGTQYF.

This clone was detected ten times or more. The DNA is left out, because the CDR3 cannot be placed on it with certainty; the CDR3 is given as TCRdb lists it. J is TRBJ2-1 and V is TRBV12-3 or TRBV12-4; the table names TRBD1, a call not compared with the DNA. The CDR3 spans 15 amino acids, including both terminal residues. The CDR3 sequence: CASSSSGQGAYEQFF.

The table lists this clone with many counts. This CDR3 reads CASSMRFSGTEAFF. In nucleotides, the CDR3 is TGTGCCAGTAGTATGAGGTTTAGTGGTACAGAAGCTTTCTTT. The gene calls are TRBV19 and TRBJ1-1; D is unresolved. The CDR3 consists of 14 residues. V lost 3 bases, J lost 8 bases, and 16 bases lay in between. Germline values: CDR1 LNHDA, CDR2 SQIVND (reference sequence).

Points on this clone: One base away lies a much larger clone, so this may be a sequencing read error. The sample holds other DNA sequences that translate to the same CDR3. The rearrangement links TRBV27 to TRBJ2-3; no firm D call. The V gene's germline CDR1 is MNHEY and CDR2 SMNVEV (reference sequence). This CDR3 region has 13 residues. The CDR3 DNA is TGTGCCAGCAGGTTCACGGGCACAGATACACAGTATTTT. Translating it yields CASRFTGTDTQYF.

This clone was counted many times. The chain carries TRBV29-1 and TRBJ1-1; a possible D gene is TRBD1 (5 bases). CDR1 is SQVTM and CDR2 is ANQGSEA in the germline V gene. Trimming left V 5 bases short and J 7 bases short, with 14 bases between. The CDR3 consists of 12 residues. The CDR3 sequence: CSVMDNKNEAFF. CDR3 coding DNA: TGCAGCGTTATGGACAATAAGAATGAAGCTTTCTTT.

This clone appeared many times. This chain joins TRBV3-1 and TRBJ1-1, with a tentative D call TRBD1 (5 bases). Germline V CDR1 and CDR2: LGHDT, YNNKEL (reference sequence). Trimming took 0 bases from V and 4 from J, leaving 9 bases between them. This CDR3 has 14 residues. In DNA form, the CDR3 reads TGTGCCAGCAGCCAAGATAGGGGAGGCACTGAAGCTTTCTTT. Translation gives CASSQDRGGTEAFF.

Note on this clone: The conserved final phenylalanine or tryptophan is absent from the CDR3, which likely points to a read error. The DNA is omitted, as the CDR3 cannot be located on it reliably, and the CDR3 follows TCRdb's listing. The rearrangement joins TRBV30 to TRBJ2-3; no DNA check was done on the table's D call, TRBD1. From germline, CDR1 is GTSNPN and CDR2 SVGIG (reference sequence). The length of the CDR3 is 15 amino acids, counting both ends. CDR3 protein: CAWSVLGQVGDTHYL.

This chain connects TRBV2 to TRBJ2-7; TRBD1 is a possible D gene (5 bases). This CDR3 has 14 amino acids. Germline V CDR1 and CDR2: SNHLY, FYNNEI. Trimming left V 8 bases short and J 5 bases short, with 19 bases between. CDR3 sequence: CASGHRGMNNEQYF. The CDR3 DNA sequence: TGTGCCAGCGGACACAGAGGTATGAACAACGAGCAGTACTTC.